Below, 10 T cell receptor beta chains from the same sample are listed, as sequenced in a study of response to subunit inactivated influenza vaccine. TCRdb used MiXCR to reprocess the RT-PCR reads, holding one entry per CDR3 protein. The sample has hundreds of thousands of distinct CDR3 sequences; around 15% are singletons. The sample was PBMCs from blood, taken 14 to 15 days before vaccination. The source of these receptors is a middle-aged man who received an inactivated influenza vaccine.

V and J are TRBV9 and TRBJ2-2; TRBD2 agrees at 9 bases. Germline-derived CDR1 and CDR2 are SGDLS and YYNGEE. V lost 3 bases to trimming and J lost 8 bases; unmatched junction nucleotides: 5. This CDR3 is built from 14 residues. CDR3 amino acids: CASSGRSGGGELFF. CDR3 nucleotide sequence: TGTGCCAGCAGCGGACGTAGCGGGGGTGGGGAGCTGTTTTTT.

This clonotype has a handful of counts. This chain connects TRBV21-1 to TRBJ2-6. TRBV21-1 is given as a pseudogene. The CDR3 loop spans 17 amino acids. CDR3 sequence: CASSKAQESSGANVLTF. Here the CDR3 DNA reads TGTGCCAGCAGCAAAGCGCAGGAGAGCTCTGGGGCCAACGTCCTGACTTTC.

This clonotype turned up a few times. The chain combines TRBV4-1 with TRBJ2-2, with TRBD1 identical over 7 bases. Germline CDR1 and CDR2: MGHRA and YSYEKL. J was trimmed by 5 bases and V by 4 bases; bases with no gene match: 13. The CDR3 is 17 residues long. CDR3: CASSPRDRAAVTGELFF. In nucleotides, the CDR3 is TGCGCCAGCAGCCCGAGAGACAGGGCAGCAGTAACCGGGGAGCTGTTTTTT.

This clonotype was seen only a few times. The V call is TRBV6-2 or TRBV6-3, the J call TRBJ2-7, with D uncertain. Trimming pared 1 base from V and 2 bases from J, leaving 6 bases between. The CDR3 length is 13 residues. Germline CDR1 and CDR2: MNHEY and SVGEGT. CDR3 residues: CASSYLVAYEQYF. The CDR3 nucleotides are TGTGCCAGCAGTTACTTGGTTGCCTACGAGCAGTACTTC.

The rearrangement uses TRBV7-7 and TRBJ2-2, with D perhaps being TRBD1 or TRBD2 (5 bases each). From germline, CDR1 is SSHAT and CDR2 FNYEAQ (reference sequence). Trimming removed 6 bases at V and 7 bases at J, with 15 bases between. This CDR3 contains 14 residues. The CDR3 here is CASSRDRVIGELFF. The CDR3 DNA is TGTGCCAGCAGTCGGGACCGGGTCATCGGGGAGCTGTTTTTT. Filled out from reference TRBV7-7 and TRBJ2-2, the complete variable domain reads GAGVSQSPRYKVTKRGQDVTLRCDPISSHATLYWYQQALGQGPEFLTYFNYEAQPDKSGLPSDRFSAERPEGSISTLTIQRTEQRDSAMYRCASSRDRVIGELFFGEGSRLTVL.

This clonotype showed up just a few times. The rearrangement uses TRBV30 and TRBJ2-1; TRBD2 might be the D (5 bases). Trimming left V 3 bases short and J 5 bases short, with 8 bases between. This CDR3 spans 12 amino acids. Germline CDR1 GTSNPN, CDR2 SVGIG (reference sequence). The CDR3 coding sequence is TGTGCCTGGAGGGCGGGCGACAATGAGCAGTTCTTC. Residues: CAWRAGDNEQFF.

J is TRBJ2-6 and V is TRBV28; tentatively, D is TRBD1 (5 bases). Deletions cut 6 bases from V and 7 bases from J, with 19 bases between. CDR1 and CDR2 (germline): MDHEN, SYDVKM. There are 16 residues in the CDR3. CDR3 region: CASRAQGLRSANVLTF. In nucleotides, the CDR3 is TGTGCCAGCAGAGCTCAGGGTCTCAGATCCGCCAACGTCCTGACTTTC.

This clonotype was found a few times. J is TRBJ1-2 and V is TRBV28, with D hard to call. The length of the CDR3 is 10 residues. The V gene's germline CDR1 is MDHEN and CDR2 SYDVKM. With 6 bases removed from V and 7 bases from J, the gap between germline ends came to 6 bases. The CDR3 DNA sequence: TGTGCCAGCAGGCTAAGTGGCTACACCTTC. It translates to CASRLSGYTF.

This clonotype was recorded many times. The chain recombines TRBV12-3 or TRBV12-4 with TRBJ2-7; 7 bases are shared with TRBD1. J gave up 0 bases and V 4 bases, and 12 bases lay outside the gene matches. The length of the CDR3 is 17 residues. The CDR3 sequence is CASSSNMLAGGSYEQYF. CDR3 nucleotides: TGTGCCAGCAGTTCCAACATGCTGGCAGGGGGCTCCTACGAGCAGTACTTC.

This clonotype was seen a handful of times. The rearrangement links TRBV11-1 to TRBJ2-7, with TRBD1 identical over 10 bases. Trimming took 6 bases from V and 5 from J; bases not matched to a gene: 4. Per the germline V gene, CDR1 is SGHAT and CDR2 is FQDESV (reference sequence). CDR3 length: 13 residues. For the CDR3, the DNA is TGTGCCAGCAGTCGGGACAGGGGCCACGAGCAGTACTTC. It specifies CASSRDRGHEQYF.